Listed below are T cell receptor beta chains from one sample, sequenced in a study of CD8 T cells in ankylosing spondylitis. One entry per CDR3 protein results from TCRdb running MiXCR on the 5' RACE reads. The sample includes roughly 180,000 distinct CDR3 sequences, roughly 10% of them seen just once. Sequencing used blood, either unsorted or a sorted T cell fraction (not recorded which). These receptor sequences come from a female donor with ankylosing spondylitis or in good health (not recorded which). CDR3s include the opening cysteine and the closing phenylalanine or tryptophan. The D gene is left open where the match is weak. Not all rows give a size; the values are once, few, many and, for expanded clones, a class.

cdr3_aa: CASSLVSSRETQYF; cdr3_nt: TGCGCCAGCAGCTTGGTCTCGTCAAGGGAGACCCAGTACTTC; j_call: TRBJ2-5; clone_size: many; d_call: -; cdr3_length: 14; v_call: TRBV5-1
cdr3_aa: CASSASSFSGSWGNEQFF; cdr3_nt: TGTGCCAGCAGTGCCTCTTCTTTTAGCGGGAGTTGGGGAAATGAGCAGTTCTTC; j_call: TRBJ2-1; clone_size: -; d_call: TRBD2; cdr3_length: 18; v_call: TRBV27
cdr3_aa: CASSLTQGIQPQHF; cdr3_nt: TGTGCCAGCAGTTTAACACAGGGGATTCAGCCCCAGCATTTT; j_call: TRBJ1-5; clone_size: -; d_call: TRBD1; cdr3_length: 14; v_call: TRBV28
cdr3_aa: CASSQGRTSGNYEQYF; cdr3_nt: TGCGCCAGCAGCCAAGGACGGACTAGCGGGAACTACGAGCAGTACTTC; j_call: TRBJ2-7; clone_size: many; d_call: TRBD2; cdr3_length: 16; v_call: TRBV4-3
cdr3_aa: CSAVQGHEGTEAFF; cdr3_nt: TGCAGCGCCGTTCAGGGTCACGAGGGGACTGAAGCTTTCTTT; j_call: TRBJ1-1; clone_size: many; d_call: -; cdr3_length: 14; v_call: TRBV29-1
cdr3_aa: CASTGEGTEAFF; cdr3_nt: TGCGCCAGCACCGGGGAAGGGACTGAAGCTTTCTTT; j_call: TRBJ1-1; clone_size: -; d_call: -; cdr3_length: 12; v_call: TRBV5-1
cdr3_aa: CASSERRVDSPLHF; cdr3_nt: TGTGCCAGCAGTGAACGGCGGGTCGATTCACCCCTCCACTTT; j_call: TRBJ1-6; clone_size: -; d_call: -; cdr3_length: 14; v_call: TRBV2
cdr3_aa: CSARDRDTSTDTQYF; cdr3_nt: TGCAGTGCTAGGGACCGGGACACCAGCACAGATACGCAGTATTTT; j_call: TRBJ2-3; clone_size: few; d_call: -; cdr3_length: 15; v_call: TRBV20-1
cdr3_aa: CASSVGHRGFDEQFF; cdr3_nt: TGTGCCAGCAGCGTAGGCCACAGGGGCTTCGATGAGCAGTTCTTC; j_call: TRBJ2-1; clone_size: -; d_call: TRBD1; cdr3_length: 15; v_call: TRBV9
cdr3_aa: CASRRPGGLGSGGYTF; cdr3_nt: TGTGCCAGCAGGAGGCCCGGGGGCCTCGGCTCGGGGGGCTACACCTTC; j_call: TRBJ1-2; clone_size: few; d_call: -; cdr3_length: 16; v_call: TRBV2
cdr3_aa: CASSQRWGQGAPWEQYF; cdr3_nt: TGTGCCAGCAGCCAAAGATGGGGACAGGGGGCGCCTTGGGAGCAGTACTTC; j_call: TRBJ2-7; clone_size: -; d_call: TRBD1; cdr3_length: 17; v_call: TRBV3-1
cdr3_aa: CASSQDLTSGLDTGELFF; cdr3_nt: TGCGCCAGCAGCCAAGATTTAACTAGCGGGCTAGACACCGGGGAGCTGTTTTTT; j_call: TRBJ2-2; clone_size: few; d_call: TRBD2; cdr3_length: 18; v_call: TRBV4-3
cdr3_aa: CASSQPDRVSETQYF; cdr3_nt: TGTGCCAGCAGCCAACCAGACAGGGTGAGCGAGACCCAGTACTTC; j_call: TRBJ2-5; clone_size: -; d_call: TRBD1; cdr3_length: 15; v_call: TRBV11-2
cdr3_aa: CASSQSYAFF; cdr3_nt: TGTGCCAGCAGTCAGTCGTATGCTTTCTTT; j_call: TRBJ1-1; clone_size: many; d_call: -; cdr3_length: 10; v_call: TRBV12-3/TRBV12-4
cdr3_aa: CASSRRQGTQETQYF; cdr3_nt: TGTGCCAGCAGCCGACGACAGGGAACTCAAGAGACCCAGTACTTC; j_call: TRBJ2-5; clone_size: few; d_call: TRBD1; cdr3_length: 15; v_call: TRBV7-9
cdr3_aa: CASSLFRISYEQYF; cdr3_nt: TGTGCCAGCAGCTTGTTTAGAATTTCCTACGAGCAGTACTTC; j_call: TRBJ2-7; clone_size: few; d_call: -; cdr3_length: 14; v_call: TRBV5-6
cdr3_aa: CATFQREMSEQFF; cdr3_nt: TGTGCCACCTTCCAGCGGGAGATGAGTGAGCAGTTCTTC; j_call: TRBJ2-1; clone_size: few; d_call: -; cdr3_length: 13; v_call: TRBV12-1
cdr3_aa: CVSSFGGGYGYTF; cdr3_nt: TGTGTCAGCAGTTTTGGAGGTGGCTATGGCTACACCTTC; j_call: TRBJ1-2; clone_size: -; d_call: -; cdr3_length: 13; v_call: TRBV12-3/TRBV12-4
cdr3_aa: CASSPGWGLPGYEQYF; cdr3_nt: TGTGCCAGCAGCCCGGGGTGGGGGCTCCCCGGCTACGAGCAGTACTTC; j_call: TRBJ2-7; clone_size: -; d_call: -; cdr3_length: 16; v_call: TRBV7-2
cdr3_aa: CASSPLTLRDTQYF; cdr3_nt: TGTGCCAGCAGCCCCCTGACCCTCAGGGATACGCAGTATTTT; j_call: TRBJ2-3; clone_size: -; d_call: -; cdr3_length: 14; v_call: TRBV14
cdr3_aa: CASSYSGLANYGYTF; cdr3_nt: TGTGCCAGCAGTTATTCGGGGTTAGCTAACTATGGCTACACCTTC; j_call: TRBJ1-2; clone_size: -; d_call: -; cdr3_length: 15; v_call: TRBV6-5
cdr3_aa: CAISVKGASRTGHLPSYEQYF; cdr3_nt: TGTGCCATCAGTGTGAAGGGAGCTTCCAGGACAGGGCATCTTCCTAGCTACGAGCAGTACTTC; j_call: TRBJ2-7; clone_size: -; d_call: TRBD1; cdr3_length: 21; v_call: TRBV10-3
cdr3_aa: CASSASGRGDTQYF; cdr3_nt: TGTGCCAGCAGCGCTAGCGGGAGGGGGGATACGCAGTATTTT; j_call: TRBJ2-3; clone_size: few; d_call: TRBD2; cdr3_length: 14; v_call: TRBV9
cdr3_aa: CASSEKEGYYGYTF; cdr3_nt: TGTGCCAGCAGTGAAAAGGAGGGTTACTATGGCTACACCTTC; j_call: TRBJ1-2; clone_size: many; d_call: -; cdr3_length: 14; v_call: TRBV6-1
cdr3_aa: CASTSSGLAGAYEQYF; cdr3_nt: TGTGCCAGCACCTCTAGTGGGTTAGCGGGAGCCTACGAGCAGTACTTC; j_call: TRBJ2-7; clone_size: many; d_call: TRBD2; cdr3_length: 16; v_call: TRBV7-9
cdr3_aa: CASNLLMRNTEAFF; cdr3_nt: TGTGCCAGCAACCTCCTGATGCGGAACACTGAAGCTTTCTTT; j_call: TRBJ1-1; clone_size: few; d_call: -; cdr3_length: 14; v_call: TRBV7-9
cdr3_aa: CASSSPGHLYEQYF; cdr3_nt: TGTGCCAGCAGCTCTCCGGGACACCTCTACGAGCAGTACTTC; j_call: TRBJ2-7; clone_size: few; d_call: -; cdr3_length: 14; v_call: TRBV7-9
cdr3_aa: CASSLGVVAGVEQFF; cdr3_nt: TGCGCCAGCAGCCTCGGCGTGGTAGCGGGAGTTGAGCAGTTCTTC; j_call: TRBJ2-1; clone_size: -; d_call: TRBD2; cdr3_length: 15; v_call: TRBV5-1
cdr3_aa: CASSFDIPYNEQFF; cdr3_nt: TGTGCCAGCAGTTTTGACATCCCCTACAATGAGCAGTTCTTC; j_call: TRBJ2-1; clone_size: few; d_call: -; cdr3_length: 14; v_call: TRBV28
cdr3_aa: CASSFDPGETQYF; cdr3_nt: TGTGCCAGCAGTTTCGACCCGGGGGAGACCCAGTACTTC; j_call: TRBJ2-5; clone_size: -; d_call: -; cdr3_length: 13; v_call: TRBV12-3/TRBV12-4
cdr3_aa: CASSETGESYEQYF; cdr3_nt: TGTGCCAGCAGTGAGACAGGGGAGTCCTACGAGCAGTACTTC; j_call: TRBJ2-7; clone_size: -; d_call: TRBD1; cdr3_length: 14; v_call: TRBV6-5
cdr3_aa: CASSRGTGGYEQYF; cdr3_nt: TGTGCCAGCAGCCGGGGGACAGGGGGCTACGAGCAGTACTTC; j_call: TRBJ2-7; clone_size: -; d_call: TRBD1; cdr3_length: 14; v_call: TRBV3-1
cdr3_aa: CASSESGGSGELFF; cdr3_nt: TGTGCCAGCAGCGAAAGCGGAGGTTCCGGGGAGCTGTTTTTT; j_call: TRBJ2-2; clone_size: -; d_call: -; cdr3_length: 14; v_call: TRBV2
cdr3_aa: CASSHTTATLWEQYF; cdr3_nt: TGTGCCAGCAGCCACACGACCGCCACCTTATGGGAGCAGTACTTC; j_call: TRBJ2-7; clone_size: many; d_call: -; cdr3_length: 15; v_call: TRBV3-1
cdr3_aa: CASSLGAGPTQYF; cdr3_nt: TGTGCCAGCAGTTTAGGCGCAGGGCCAACGCAGTATTTT; j_call: TRBJ2-3; clone_size: few; d_call: -; cdr3_length: 13; v_call: TRBV27
cdr3_aa: CASSLAYVNYEQYF; cdr3_nt: TGTGCCAGCAGCTTAGCTTACGTCAACTACGAGCAGTACTTC; j_call: TRBJ2-7; clone_size: -; d_call: -; cdr3_length: 14; v_call: TRBV7-9
cdr3_aa: CASSPENLDRGNEQFF; cdr3_nt: TGCGCCAGCAGCCCCGAGAACCTTGACAGGGGAAATGAGCAGTTCTTC; j_call: TRBJ2-1; clone_size: -; d_call: TRBD1; cdr3_length: 16; v_call: TRBV4-3
cdr3_aa: CASSLSVAEQYF; cdr3_nt: TGTGCCAGCAGTTTGAGCGTCGCCGAGCAGTACTTC; j_call: TRBJ2-7; clone_size: few; d_call: -; cdr3_length: 12; v_call: TRBV12-3/TRBV12-4
cdr3_aa: CASSESGTEAFF; cdr3_nt: TGCGCCAGCAGTGAGAGTGGGACTGAAGCTTTCTTT; j_call: TRBJ1-1; clone_size: many; d_call: -; cdr3_length: 12; v_call: TRBV10-2
cdr3_aa: CASSLVRDGGSYEQYF; cdr3_nt: TGTGCCAGCAGCTTAGTTCGGGACGGGGGCTCCTACGAGCAGTACTTC; j_call: TRBJ2-7; clone_size: -; d_call: -; cdr3_length: 16; v_call: TRBV13
cdr3_aa: CASSWGTNEKLFF; cdr3_nt: TGTGCCAGCAGCTGGGGTACTAATGAAAAACTGTTTTTT; j_call: TRBJ1-4; clone_size: -; d_call: -; cdr3_length: 13; v_call: TRBV5-6
cdr3_aa: CASSPLMEISYNEQFF; cdr3_nt: TGTGCCAGCAGCCCCCTTATGGAGATCTCCTACAATGAGCAGTTCTTC; j_call: TRBJ2-1; clone_size: many; d_call: -; cdr3_length: 16; v_call: TRBV21-1
cdr3_aa: CASSTYHQGSGANVLTF; cdr3_nt: TGTGCCAGCAGCACTTACCATCAGGGCTCTGGGGCCAACGTCCTGACTTTC; j_call: TRBJ2-6; clone_size: many; d_call: -; cdr3_length: 17; v_call: TRBV11-2
cdr3_aa: CASSDGSGRYNEQFF; cdr3_nt: TGTGCCAGTAGTGACGGGAGCGGGCGTTACAATGAGCAGTTCTTC; j_call: TRBJ2-1; clone_size: -; d_call: -; cdr3_length: 15; v_call: TRBV7-8
cdr3_aa: CASSYTSGDQPQHF; cdr3_nt: TGTGCCAGCAGTTACACTTCAGGTGATCAGCCCCAGCATTTT; j_call: TRBJ1-5; clone_size: -; d_call: -; cdr3_length: 14; v_call: TRBV28
cdr3_aa: CSVPGAEAFF; cdr3_nt: TGCAGCGTCCCAGGGGCTGAAGCTTTCTTT; j_call: TRBJ1-1; clone_size: few; d_call: -; cdr3_length: 10; v_call: TRBV29-1